The sequence of this T cell receptor (beta chain) was determined in a study of cytomegalovirus exposure and HLA in healthy donors. General study findings and limits: Previous analysis showed most TCR beta V segments were productive about 87% or about 30% of the time. The authors later found most CMV-associated TCR beta chains appeared HLA-restricted.

On this clone itself: Its target is not known.

CDR1 and CDR2 from the germline V gene are SGHNT and YYREEE (reference sequence). This CDR3 has 16 amino acids. V gave up 4 bases and J gave up 8 bases; unmatched junction bases: 9. Researchers ran the PCR with 60 Vbeta and 13 Jbeta primers. Measured with immunoSEQ multiplex PCR; TCRdb has only the in-frame clones, and not every one. The profile shows 130,000 or so clones, about three quarters of them singletons. The TCR originated in a female donor in good health and CMV-seropositive. The gene calls are TRBV5-4 and TRBJ2-2; 12 bases line up with TRBD2. The sequenced sample was PBMCs. This chain's CDR3 is CASSPSLAGGPGELFF. The CDR3 DNA reads TGTGCCAGCAGCCCGTCACTAGCGGGAGGCCCGGGGGAGCTGTTTTTT.